The 5 T cell receptor beta chains presented below share a single source sample, sequenced in a study of T cell responses to AZD1222 COVID-19 vaccine. This table comes from immunoSEQ multiplex PCR, and its TCRdb copy is limited to in-frame clones, with some not included. The data show around 100,000 clones, about 93% seen once. Specimen: peripheral blood, collected on day 0 of AZD1222 vaccination. Source of these receptors: an adult in good health.

V is TRBV6-4 and J is TRBJ2-2; tentative D call: TRBD2 (5 bases). CDR3 size: 14 residues. V lost 2 bases, J lost 4 bases, and 8 bases lay in between. Per germline, CDR1 MRHNA and CDR2 SNTAGT. In DNA, the CDR3 is TGTGCCAGCAGTGACCCTACTAGCACCGGGGAGCTGTTTTTT. Translated: CASSDPTSTGELFF.

V usage is TRBV6-5 and J usage is TRBJ2-1; perhaps TRBD2 as D (5 bases). The germline gives CDR1 MNHEY, CDR2 SVGAGI. With 8 bases removed from V and 0 bases from J, the gap between germline ends came to 11 bases. The CDR3 length is 14 residues. This CDR3 reads CASLEDLSYNEQFF. CDR3 in DNA: TGTGCCAGCCTGGAGGACCTCTCCTACAATGAGCAGTTCTTC.

This chain uses TRBV18 with TRBJ1-5, with 8 bases identical to TRBD1. CDR3 length: 15 residues. Germline V gene lookup returns CDR1 KGHSH and CDR2 LQKENI. V trimming: 3 bases; J trimming: 7 bases; junction bases outside the gene matches: 8. CDR3 DNA: TGTGCCAGCTCACCCAACAGGGGGTTTGACCAGCCCCAGCATTTT. This encodes CASSPNRGFDQPQHF. Using reference TRBV18 and TRBJ1-5 for the parts outside the CDR3, the full variable domain is NAGVMQNPRHLVRRRGQEARLRCSPMKGHSHVYWYRQLPEEGLKFMVYLQKENIIDESGMPKERFSAEFPKEGPSILRIQQVVRGDSAAYFCASSPNRGFDQPQHFGDGTRLSIL.

The gene calls are TRBV27 and TRBJ2-3; D call uncertain. There are 13 residues in the CDR3. Trimming cost V 3 bases and J 4 bases, with 8 bases left between them. The germline V gene encodes CDR1 MNHEY and CDR2 SMNVEV (reference sequence). The CDR3 here is CASSFGFSDTQYF. In nucleotides, the CDR3 is TGTGCCAGCAGTTTTGGGTTTTCAGATACGCAGTATTTT.

The chain employs TRBV7-8 and TRBJ2-3; D call uncertain. The CDR3 consists of 12 residues. Germline CDR1 is SGHVS and CDR2 is FQNEAQ. V was trimmed by 5 bases and J by 8 bases, leaving 11 bases between them. Here the CDR3 DNA reads TGTGCCAGCAGCCCGATTCTGGGTACGCAGTATTTT. It yields the protein CASSPILGTQYF.